The 20 T cell receptor beta chains listed next were all sequenced from one sample in a study of CD8 T cells in ankylosing spondylitis. Findings and caveats of the study: Characteristic of ankylosing spondylitis blood, it appeared, was a TCR beta motif comprising several highly homologous variants.

Via MiXCR, TCRdb re-called the 5' RACE reads, giving one row per CDR3 protein. There are 400,000 to 450,000 distinct CDR3 sequences in the sample; about 15% occur only once, and over 1% lies in the top ten. Antigens for these TCRs are unknown. What was sequenced was blood, either unsorted or a sorted T cell fraction (not recorded which). The origin of the receptors is a male donor with ankylosing spondylitis.

V and J are TRBV19 and TRBJ2-1; maybe TRBD1 (7 bases). Trimming shortened V by 2 bases and J by 5 bases, and 13 bases separated the two germline ends. The CDR3 consists of 15 residues. CDR1 and CDR2 from the germline V gene are LNHDA and SQIVND (reference sequence). The CDR3 coding sequence is TGTGCCAGTAGTATATGGTCAGGGGGGAACAATGAGCAGTTCTTC. Protein: CASSIWSGGNNEQFF.

The gene calls are TRBV11-2 and TRBJ2-1; D is unclear. CDR1 is SGHAT, CDR2 FQNNGV, per germline. The CDR3 totals 9 residues. With 5 bases removed from V and 15 bases from J, the gap between germline ends came to 8 bases. The chain's CDR3 is CASSPSPFF. The CDR3, as DNA: TGTGCCAGCAGCCCCTCTCCGTTCTTC.

This clonotype has a handful of counts. The rearrangement uses TRBV5-6 and TRBJ2-1; TRBD2 agrees at 12 bases. This CDR3 is 19 amino acids long. J was trimmed by 4 bases and V by 0 bases; bases with no gene match: 11. Germline V CDR1 and CDR2: SGHDT, YYEEEE. The CDR3 bases are TGTGCCAGCAGCTTGGCGGGCGGCACTAGCGGGAGGAGATACAATGAGCAGTTCTTC. This translates into CASSLAGGTSGRRYNEQFF. Filled out from reference TRBV5-6 and TRBJ2-1, the complete variable domain reads DAGVTQSPTHLIKTRGQQVTLRCSPKSGHDTVSWYQQALGQGPQFIFQYYEEEERQRGNFPDRFSGHQFPNYSSELNVNALLLGDSALYLCASSLAGGTSGRRYNEQFFGPGTRLTVL.

This clonotype was found a few times. V gene TRBV20-1 combines with J gene TRBJ1-6, with D uncertain. CDR3 length: 15 residues. Germline-derived CDR1 and CDR2 are DFQATT and SNEGSKA (reference sequence). The ends were cut back, 0 bases at V and 3 bases at J, with 9 bases in the middle. The CDR3: CSARDNPLYNSPLHF. CDR3 bases: TGCAGTGCTAGAGATAATCCCCTCTATAATTCACCCCTCCACTTT.

The chain employs TRBV9 and TRBJ2-2; D uncertain. V lost 0 bases, J lost 8 bases, and 11 bases lay in between. Germline assignment: CDR1 SGDLS and CDR2 YYNGEE. The CDR3 sequence is 14 residues long. The chain's CDR3 is CASSVGAGLGELFF. CDR3 nucleotides: TGTGCCAGCAGCGTAGGGGCCGGGCTGGGGGAGCTGTTTTTT.

This chain uses TRBV6-1 with TRBJ2-3, with 7 bases matching TRBD1. V lost 7 bases to trimming and J lost 2 bases; unmatched junction nucleotides: 18. CDR3 length: 18 residues. Germline-derived CDR1 and CDR2 are MNHNS and SASEGT. The CDR3 loop is CASKIRDSGQAFTDTQYF. The CDR3 DNA follows: TGTGCCAGCAAAATCCGGGACAGCGGACAGGCGTTCACAGATACGCAGTATTTT.

This clonotype showed up just a few times. This chain uses TRBV20-1 with TRBJ2-1; 9 positions match TRBD1. CDR1 and CDR2 (germline): DFQATT, SNEGSKA (reference sequence). The CDR3 spans 14 residues. With V trimmed by 4 bases and J by 7 bases, 8 bases remained unmatched. This CDR3 is CSAKGTGFWNEQFF. The CDR3 DNA is TGCAGTGCTAAAGGGACAGGGTTTTGGAATGAGCAGTTCTTC.

The chain uses TRBV19 and TRBJ2-1, with D hard to call. V was clipped by 3 bases and J by 8 bases, with 17 bases between them. Germline CDR1 LNHDA, CDR2 SQIVND (reference sequence). This CDR3 spans 15 amino acids. CDR3 loop: CASSMRSASRDEQFF. The CDR3 coding sequence is TGTGCCAGTAGTATGAGGTCGGCTAGTCGCGATGAGCAGTTCTTC.

This clonotype turned up a few times. This chain links TRBV5-1 with TRBJ2-3, with 8 bases lining up with TRBD2. There are 16 residues in the CDR3. The germline V gene has CDR1 SGHRS and CDR2 YFSETQ. After removal of 0 bases from V and 4 bases from J, the junction contained 7 bases not matched to a gene. Written as DNA, the CDR3 is TGCGCCAGCAGCTTGGCCCTAGCGGGTTCTGCAGATACGCAGTATTTT. As protein: CASSLALAGSADTQYF.

The chain recombines TRBV29-1 with TRBJ1-2; D call uncertain. The CDR3 contains 13 residues. Germline CDR1 reads SQVTM; CDR2 reads ANQGSEA. Deletions cut 4 bases from V and 0 bases from J, with 9 bases between. CDR3 in DNA: TGCAGCGTTGTGGCGCCGTCTAACTATGGCTACACCTTC. This encodes CSVVAPSNYGYTF.

This chain uses TRBV12-3 or TRBV12-4 with TRBJ1-1; TRBD1 might be the D (6 bases). Trimming removed 6 bases at V and 1 base at J, with 12 bases between. This CDR3 contains 14 residues. In DNA form, the CDR3 reads TGTGCCAGCAGCACCGGGACAAGGAACACTGAAGCTTTCTTT. It specifies CASSTGTRNTEAFF.

This clonotype was seen a handful of times. Relative to the germline gene, one junction end is altered; a read error may explain this. This rearrangement joins TRBV18 to TRBJ2-3, with D perhaps matching TRBD2 (7 bases). Germline V gene sequence: CDR1 KGHSH, CDR2 LQKENI. The CDR3 is made up of 15 amino acids. The CDR3 sequence: CASSPQGGAVDTQYF. The DNA for the CDR3 is TGTGCCAGCTCCCCACAAGGGGGGGCCGTAGATACGCAGTATTTT. Combining the CDR3 with reference TRBV18 and TRBJ2-3 gives the whole variable domain NAGVMQNPRHLVRRRGQEARLRCSPMKGHSHVYWYRQLPEEGLKFMVYLQKENIIDESGMPKERFSAEFPKEGPSILRIQQVVRGDSAAYFCASSPQGGAVDTQYFGPGTRLTVL.

In nucleotides, the CDR3 is TGTGCCACCAGCAGAGATTGGGCCCGTGAGCTGTTTTTT. It yields the protein CATSRDWARELFF. The chain couples TRBV15 to TRBJ2-2, with D unresolved. Germline lookup yields CDR1 LNHNV and CDR2 YYDKDF (reference sequence). This CDR3 comprises 13 residues. Trimming pared 0 bases from V and 11 bases from J, leaving 10 bases between. Filled out from reference TRBV15 and TRBJ2-2, the complete variable domain reads DAMVIQNPRYQVTQFGKPVTLSCSQTLNHNVMYWYQQKSSQAPKLLFHYYDKDFNNEADTPDNFQSRRPNTSFCFLDIRSPGLGDTAMYLCATSRDWARELFFGEGSRLTVL.

This clonotype was seen a handful of times. The chain joins TRBV5-1 to TRBJ2-2; 7 bases match TRBD2. The V gene's germline CDR1 is SGHRS and CDR2 YFSETQ. Losses at the gene ends were 2 bases for V and 4 bases for J; bases not matched to a gene: 8. The CDR3 spans 16 residues. CDR3 region: CASSLLSGTGTGELFF. In nucleotides, the CDR3 is TGCGCCAGCAGCTTACTCAGCGGGACGGGCACCGGGGAGCTGTTTTTT.

This clonotype was seen a handful of times. J is TRBJ2-5 and V is TRBV5-6, with D perhaps TRBD2 (6 bases). CDR3 length equals 14 residues. Germline V lookup: CDR1 SGHDT, CDR2 YYEEEE. V lost 0 bases, J lost 5 bases, and 11 bases lay in between. The CDR3 loop reads CASSLGRGGETQYF. In nucleotides, the CDR3 is TGTGCCAGCAGCTTGGGTCGGGGAGGCGAGACCCAGTACTTC.

The chain joins TRBV7-2 to TRBJ1-1; D is undetermined. The CDR3 totals 13 residues. Trimming shortened V by 3 bases and J by 3 bases, and 8 bases separated the two germline ends. Germline-derived CDR1 and CDR2 are SGHTA and FQGNSA. The CDR3 DNA sequence: TGTGCCAGCAGCTTCCAAGCGGACACTGAAGCTTTCTTT. The encoded protein is CASSFQADTEAFF.

This clonotype has at least ten counts. The chain joins TRBV5-1 to TRBJ1-1; tentative D call: TRBD1 (6 bases). There are 15 residues in the CDR3. Trimming stripped 0 bases from V and 0 bases from J, with 9 bases between. Germline V lookup: CDR1 SGHRS, CDR2 YFSETQ. CDR3 residues: CASSLEGGMNTEAFF. In nucleotides, the CDR3 is TGCGCCAGCAGCTTGGAGGGGGGTATGAACACTGAAGCTTTCTTT.

The CDR3 nucleotides are TGTGCCAGCAGTGGGGGCTGGGCAGATACGCAGTATTTT. This encodes CASSGGWADTQYF. V usage is TRBV9 and J usage is TRBJ2-3; D possibly corresponds to TRBD1 (6 bases). V gave up 5 bases and J gave up 4 bases, with 11 bases separating them. CDR3 length: 13 residues. The germline V gene encodes CDR1 SGDLS and CDR2 YYNGEE.

This clonotype was observed a few times. The chain couples TRBV5-1 to TRBJ1-1, with D perhaps matching TRBD1 (5 bases). Germline V gives CDR1 SGHRS, CDR2 YFSETQ. V was shortened by 4 bases and J by 4 bases, with 11 bases between the two germline ends. This CDR3 is 13 amino acids long. DNA for the CDR3: TGCGCCAGCAGCGGACCAGGGTTCACTGAAGCTTTCTTT. It yields the protein CASSGPGFTEAFF.

This clonotype came up a few times. This chain uses TRBV19 with TRBJ2-4; D might be TRBD1 (6 bases). The germline CDR1 and CDR2 sequences are LNHDA and SQIVND (reference sequence). V gave up 4 bases and J gave up 6 bases, with 10 bases separating them. CDR3 length equals 13 residues. CDR3 nucleotide sequence: TGTGCCAGTAGTAGGACAGAGACAAACATTCAGTACTTC. This encodes CASSRTETNIQYF.